These 14 T cell receptor beta chains share one sample of origin, sequenced in a study of T cells after yellow fever vaccination. TCRdb independently ran MiXCR on the 5' RACE reads; one entry per CDR3 protein. The sample yields 95,000 to 100,000 distinct CDR3 sequences, roughly 5.8% seen once. The material sequenced was CD8+ T cells sorted from PBMCs, taken 10 days after the yellow fever booster vaccination. Receptors were obtained from a man aged 18 to 30 who received the YFV17D yellow fever vaccine.

The rearrangement joins TRBV4-3 to TRBJ2-7, with D perhaps being TRBD1 or TRBD2 (6 bases each). The CDR3 totals 15 residues. Trimming stripped 1 base from V and 2 bases from J, with 12 bases between. Germline values: CDR1 LGHNA, CDR2 YSLEER. The CDR3 DNA follows: TGCGCCAGCAGCCAAGTCTATAGGGGGGCCTACGAGCAGTACTTC. It is translated as CASSQVYRGAYEQYF.

This chain joins TRBV29-1 and TRBJ1-1; D may be TRBD1 (5 bases). The germline V gene has CDR1 SQVTM and CDR2 ANQGSEA. This CDR3 is 13 amino acids long. V dropped 7 bases and J dropped 1 base, with 13 bases sitting between them. The CDR3 DNA follows: TGCAGCGCCTTCCCGGGGGGGAACACTGAAGCTTTCTTT. Translation: CSAFPGGNTEAFF.

This clonotype was counted only a few times. The chain combines TRBV12-3 or TRBV12-4 with TRBJ1-2; perhaps TRBD1 as D (6 bases). The CDR3 runs to 14 residues. V was cut by 4 bases and J by 6 bases, with 15 bases left in between. The CDR3 nucleotides are TGTGCCAGCAGTTACGAGGGGGGGCAGGATGGCTACACCTTC. Its protein is CASSYEGGQDGYTF.

This clonotype was detected ten times or more. The gene calls are TRBV4-3 and TRBJ2-3, with 7 bases aligning to TRBD2. Germline V gene sequence: CDR1 LGHNA, CDR2 YSLEER. CDR3 length: 18 amino acids. J was trimmed by 2 bases and V by 4 bases; bases with no gene match: 15. The CDR3 loop reads CASSPLLDRDYHTDTQYF. CDR3 DNA sequence: TGCGCCAGCAGCCCTTTATTAGACCGGGACTATCACACAGATACGCAGTATTTT.

This clonotype appeared a few times. The chain employs TRBV5-1 and TRBJ2-6; weak D call: TRBD2 (6 bases). The germline V and J ends were trimmed by 0 bases and 3 bases, with 16 bases remaining between them. The CDR3 runs 18 residues. Germline-derived CDR1 and CDR2 are SGHRS and YFSETQ. The CDR3 protein is CASSLVGGSGVGANVLTF. The CDR3 region has the DNA TGCGCCAGCAGCTTGGTTGGTGGTTCGGGGGTTGGGGCCAACGTCCTGACTTTC.

This clonotype was observed a few times. The chain employs TRBV12-3 or TRBV12-4 and TRBJ2-5; 8 bases map to TRBD2. The CDR3 covers 15 residues. V shed 4 bases and J 4 bases; nucleotides not matched to a gene: 8. The CDR3 coding sequence is TGTGCCAGCAGTTATGCAGCGGGAGCAGGAGAGACCCAGTACTTC. Translated, it gives CASSYAAGAGETQYF.

This clonotype was detected many times. The V call is TRBV4-3, the J call TRBJ2-2; D gene ambiguous. Germline V CDR1 and CDR2: LGHNA, YSLEER. The ends were cut back, 3 bases at V and 0 bases at J, with 8 bases in the middle. This CDR3 has 15 residues. CDR3 residues: CASSQVSTNTGELFF. In DNA, the CDR3 is TGCGCCAGCAGCCAGGTGTCCACGAACACCGGGGAGCTGTTTTTT.

This clonotype has a count of ten or more. The genes are TRBV7-9 and TRBJ2-7; D is unresolved. Trimming shortened V by 2 bases and J by 2 bases, and 10 bases separated the two germline ends. CDR3 size: 14 residues. Germline CDR1 and CDR2: SEHNR and FQNEAQ (reference sequence). CDR3 DNA: TGTGCCAGCAGCTTACCCCTGCTACCCTACGAGCAGTACTTC. It codes for CASSLPLLPYEQYF.

There are a few counts of this clonotype. V usage is TRBV24-1 and J usage is TRBJ2-1; 8 nucleotides agree with TRBD1. This CDR3 has 13 amino acids. Germline V gene lookup returns CDR1 KGHDR and CDR2 SFDVKD. Trimming cost V 9 bases and J 7 bases; bases outside gene matches: 7. Here the CDR3 reads CATADRGGNEQFF. DNA for the CDR3: TGTGCCACCGCCGACAGGGGCGGTAATGAGCAGTTCTTC.

This sequence joins TRBV6-2 or TRBV6-3 and TRBJ2-5, with TRBD2 matching 11 bases. V lost 2 bases, J lost 5 bases, and 10 bases stayed unmatched. Germline V gene sequence: CDR1 MNHEY, CDR2 SVGEGT. This CDR3 region has 17 residues. The CDR3: CASSYPPEWTSGETQYF. DNA for the CDR3: TGTGCCAGCAGTTACCCGCCCGAATGGACTAGCGGGGAGACCCAGTACTTC.

This clonotype was seen repeatedly, ten times or more. The V and J genes are TRBV4-2 and TRBJ2-7; a weak D match, TRBD1 (6 bases). This CDR3 comprises 16 residues. Trimming shortened V by 0 bases and J by 3 bases, and 15 bases separated the two germline ends. The germline V gene encodes CDR1 LGHNA and CDR2 YNFKEQ. Here the CDR3 DNA reads TGTGCCAGCAGCCAAGATCTAGAACAGGGTGTCTACGAGCAGTACTTC. This gives the protein CASSQDLEQGVYEQYF.

J is TRBJ2-6 and V is TRBV9; D may be TRBD2 (5 bases). This CDR3 is built from 18 residues. Per germline, CDR1 SGDLS and CDR2 YYNGEE. V shed 4 bases and J shed 0 bases, with 17 bases lying between them. The CDR3 loop reads CASSRRGRSSSGANVLTF. The CDR3 DNA follows: TGTGCCAGCAGCCGTCGAGGGAGAAGCTCCTCTGGGGCCAACGTCCTGACTTTC.

The chain has TRBV24-1 and TRBJ1-1; a possible D gene is TRBD1 (6 bases). Trimming pared 1 base from V and 5 bases from J, leaving 7 bases between. CDR3 length: 13 amino acids. The V gene's germline CDR1 is KGHDR and CDR2 SFDVKD. The CDR3 loop reads CATSDLTGTEAFF. CDR3 DNA: TGTGCCACCAGTGATTTAACAGGGACTGAAGCTTTCTTT.

This clonotype was seen repeatedly, ten times or more. J is TRBJ2-5 and V is TRBV29-1; 8 bases map to TRBD1. V lost 6 bases, J lost 5 bases, and 8 bases stayed unmatched. Germline V gene lookup returns CDR1 SQVTM and CDR2 ANQGSEA. This CDR3 has 13 residues. The CDR3 protein is CSVDTTGAETQYF. CDR3 DNA: TGCAGCGTCGACACGACAGGGGCGGAGACCCAGTACTTC.